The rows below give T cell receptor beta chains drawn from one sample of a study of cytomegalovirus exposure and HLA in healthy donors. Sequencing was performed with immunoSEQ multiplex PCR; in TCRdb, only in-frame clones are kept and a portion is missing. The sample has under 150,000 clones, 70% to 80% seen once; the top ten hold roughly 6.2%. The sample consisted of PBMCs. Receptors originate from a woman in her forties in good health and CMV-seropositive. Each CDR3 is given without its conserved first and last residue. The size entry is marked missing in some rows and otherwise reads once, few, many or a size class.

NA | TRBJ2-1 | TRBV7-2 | ASRASAGQYNEQF
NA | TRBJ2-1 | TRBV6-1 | ASKREGRDEQF
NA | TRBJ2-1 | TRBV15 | ATSSLSDIPNNEQF
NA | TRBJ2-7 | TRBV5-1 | ASSLDRAGGEQY
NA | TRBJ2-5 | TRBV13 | ASSLLAGRSGEETQY
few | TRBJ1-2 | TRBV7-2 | ASSWGQRYGYT
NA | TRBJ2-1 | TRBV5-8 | ASSTWGSGSCRQF
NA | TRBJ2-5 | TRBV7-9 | ASSPRTSGRAYETQY
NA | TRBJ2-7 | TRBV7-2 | ASSLATSGTYEQY
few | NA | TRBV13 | ASSTRLAGSYEQY
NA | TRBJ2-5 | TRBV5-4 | ASSLPGLAGRGETQY
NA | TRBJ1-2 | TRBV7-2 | ASSPGQGQGYT
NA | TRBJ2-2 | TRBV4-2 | ASSGQGRELF
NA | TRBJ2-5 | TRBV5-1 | ASGPQETQY
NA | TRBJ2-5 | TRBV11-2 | AGSFGGKETQY
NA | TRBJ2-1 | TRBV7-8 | ASSTSGNRYNEQF